This T cell receptor beta chain was identified in a study of identical twins. This clonotype was counted only a few times. MiXCR, applied by TCRdb to the 5' RACE reads, yields one record per CDR3 protein. The top ten clones hold around 6.9% of a sample with 350,000 or so distinct CDR3 sequences, approximately 13% of them seen once. V dropped 3 bases and J dropped 2 bases, with 11 bases sitting between them. The length of the CDR3 is 14 residues. Germline loops: CDR1 MGHRA, CDR2 YSYEKL. This sample was also put to use in a study of yellow fever vaccine responses in identical twins.

Sequencing was done on a sample of CD8+ T cells sorted from blood. The chain links TRBV4-1 to TRBJ2-7; D is perhaps TRBD1 (5 bases). This receptor was taken from a woman between 18 and 30 years old in good health. The CDR3 spells CASSQGHIPYEQYF. The DNA for the CDR3 is TGCGCCAGCAGCCAGGGGCACATACCCTACGAGCAGTACTTC.